The 13 T cell receptor beta chains below were found in one sample sequenced in a study of T-cell reconstitution after alpha-beta-depleted transplantation in children. Unique molecular identifiers were built into the TCRbeta library. MiXCR, applied by TCRdb to the PCR reads, yields one record per CDR3 protein. The sample carries hundreds of thousands of distinct CDR3 sequences, roughly 15% recorded once. The sequences come from PBMCs from the stem cell graft donor, collected from the stem cell graft. The receptors originated from a human donor who donated a stem cell graft to a child with acute myeloid leukemia.

This clonotype was seen a handful of times. The rearrangement joins TRBV19 to TRBJ2-7, with 7 nucleotides matching TRBD2. CDR1 LNHDA and CDR2 SQIVND come from the germline V gene (reference sequence). J was trimmed by 3 bases and V by 6 bases; bases with no gene match: 8. CDR3 length equals 14 residues. CDR3 amino acids: CASSPMASGYEQYF. The CDR3 bases are TGTGCCAGTAGCCCCATGGCTAGCGGCTACGAGCAGTACTTC.

The V and J genes are TRBV7-9 and TRBJ1-3; D is uncertain. Germline V gene lookup returns CDR1 SEHNR and CDR2 FQNEAQ (reference sequence). V gave up 5 bases and J gave up 5 bases, with 16 bases separating them. The CDR3 contains 15 residues. CDR3 nucleotides: TGTGCCAGCAGCCTGGACGGCTCTCTTAGAAACACCATATATTTT. It encodes CASSLDGSLRNTIYF.

V and J are TRBV4-2 and TRBJ2-5; D gene uncertain. CDR3 size: 13 residues. The ends were cut back, 4 bases at V and 11 bases at J, with 17 bases in the middle. Germline V gene data show CDR1 as LGHNA and CDR2 as YNFKEQ. CDR3 amino acids: CASSPGSPGYQYF. The CDR3 DNA sequence: TGTGCCAGCAGCCCCGGGTCCCCCGGGTATCAGTACTTC.

Ten or more counts support this clonotype. The V gene is TRBV29-1, the J gene TRBJ2-1, with TRBD2 identical over 9 bases. CDR3 length equals 14 residues. V gave up 8 bases and J gave up 2 bases; unmatched junction bases: 7. Germline-derived CDR1 and CDR2 are SQVTM and ANQGSEA. The CDR3 coding sequence is TGCAGCCCCTGGACTAGCGCAACCTACAATGAGCAGTTCTTC. Its protein is CSPWTSATYNEQFF.

This clonotype has at least ten counts. The chain is built from TRBV7-2 and TRBJ1-2; no clear D gene. Germline V gives CDR1 SGHTA, CDR2 FQGNSA. V was pared by 1 base and J by 5 bases, with 8 bases between. This CDR3 comprises 13 residues. The chain's CDR3 is CASSLDGQYGYTF. CDR3 DNA: TGTGCCAGCAGCTTAGATGGGCAGTATGGCTACACCTTC.

The V gene is TRBV7-2, the J gene TRBJ1-1, with D unresolved. This CDR3 spans 14 amino acids. V was pared by 8 bases and J by 4 bases, with 17 bases between. Germline V CDR1 and CDR2: SGHTA, FQGNSA. In DNA form, the CDR3 reads TGTGCCAGCCTGCCAAGCGCAGCTAGCACTGAAGCTTTCTTT. Its protein product is CASLPSAASTEAFF.

This clonotype was detected many times. The rearrangement joins TRBV6-1 to TRBJ2-5; 7 positions match TRBD1. CDR1 is MNHNS, CDR2 SASEGT, per germline. V dropped 5 bases and J dropped 5; count of bases not matched to a gene: 8. The CDR3 runs to 14 residues. The CDR3 spells CASSRRQGVETQYF. CDR3 nucleotide sequence: TGTGCCAGCAGTCGTCGACAGGGAGTGGAGACCCAGTACTTC.

This clonotype was found many times. The rearrangement links TRBV29-1 to TRBJ1-1; D gene ambiguous. The CDR3 is made up of 13 amino acids. Germline loops: CDR1 SQVTM, CDR2 ANQGSEA. The V gene lost 5 bases and the J gene lost 0 bases, with 10 bases spanning the gap. The CDR3 bases are TGCAGCGTTAAAGGGCGGATGAACACTGAAGCTTTCTTT. Residues: CSVKGRMNTEAFF. The complete variable domain, with remaining parts taken from reference TRBV29-1 and TRBJ1-1, reads SAVISQKPSRDICQRGTSLTIQCQVDSQVTMMFWYRQQPGQSLTLIATANQGSEATYESGFVIDKFPISRPNLTFSTLTVSNMSPEDSSIYLCSVKGRMNTEAFFGQGTRLTVV.

The rearrangement joins TRBV30 to TRBJ2-7; D gene uncertain. Trimming stripped 2 bases from V and 9 bases from J, with 14 bases between. From germline, CDR1 is GTSNPN and CDR2 SVGIG (reference sequence). The CDR3 has 12 amino acids. CDR3 sequence: CAWSPTDVMQYF. The CDR3 bases are TGTGCCTGGAGTCCCACCGATGTGATGCAGTACTTC.

This clonotype was found many times. J is TRBJ1-2 and V is TRBV6-5, with D possibly being TRBD1 (5 bases). The V end lost 4 bases, the J end lost 4 bases, and 16 bases lay between the germline ends. Per the germline V gene, CDR1 is MNHEY and CDR2 is SVGAGI. This CDR3 is 15 amino acids long. The CDR3 protein is CASSFNSGTGYGYTF. The CDR3 bases are TGTGCCAGCAGTTTCAACTCCGGGACGGGCTATGGCTACACCTTC.

This clonotype was detected many times. CDR3 in amino acids: CASSKQGRKAFF. CDR3 bases: TGTGCCAGCAGTAAACAGGGTAGGAAAGCTTTCTTT. The V call is TRBV12-3 or TRBV12-4, the J call TRBJ1-1, with D possibly TRBD1 on 6 matching bases. This CDR3 is 12 amino acids long. V lost 5 bases to trimming and J lost 9 bases, with 13 bases between them.

The chain combines TRBV20-1 with TRBJ2-7; 7 bases agree with TRBD1. The germline CDR1 and CDR2 sequences are DFQATT and SNEGSKA (reference sequence). The CDR3 runs to 14 residues. Trimming at V came to 3 bases and at J to 5 bases, leaving 10 bases not matched to a gene. The CDR3 region has the DNA TGCAGTGCTAGTTTAGGGGGCAATCAACACGAGCAGTACGTC. Translation gives CSASLGGNQHEQYV.

This clonotype was recorded at least ten times. This rearrangement joins TRBV20-1 to TRBJ1-5; D is possibly TRBD1 (6 bases). This CDR3 has 14 amino acids. Between the trimmed V and J ends, which lost 6 bases and 4 bases, there was a span of 16 bases. CDR1 and CDR2 (germline): DFQATT, SNEGSKA (reference sequence). The CDR3 loop is CSAILGGQNQPQHF. Here the CDR3 DNA reads TGCAGTGCCATCCTGGGGGGGCAAAATCAGCCCCAGCATTTT.